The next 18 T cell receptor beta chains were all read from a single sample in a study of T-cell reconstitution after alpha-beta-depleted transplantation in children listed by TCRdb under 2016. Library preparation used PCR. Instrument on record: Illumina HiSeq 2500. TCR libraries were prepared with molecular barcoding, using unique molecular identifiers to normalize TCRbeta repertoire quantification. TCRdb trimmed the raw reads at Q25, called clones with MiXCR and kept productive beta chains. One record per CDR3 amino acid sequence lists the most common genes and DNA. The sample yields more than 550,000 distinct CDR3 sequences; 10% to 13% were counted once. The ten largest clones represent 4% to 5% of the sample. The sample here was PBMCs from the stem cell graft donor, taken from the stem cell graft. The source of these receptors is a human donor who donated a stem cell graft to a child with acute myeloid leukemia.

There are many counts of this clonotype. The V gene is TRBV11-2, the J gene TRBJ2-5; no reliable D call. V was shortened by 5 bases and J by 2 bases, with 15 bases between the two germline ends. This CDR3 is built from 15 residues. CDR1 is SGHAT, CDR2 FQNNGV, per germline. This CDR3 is CASSERLSVQETQYF. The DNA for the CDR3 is TGTGCCAGCAGCGAACGCCTCTCGGTGCAAGAGACCCAGTACTTC.

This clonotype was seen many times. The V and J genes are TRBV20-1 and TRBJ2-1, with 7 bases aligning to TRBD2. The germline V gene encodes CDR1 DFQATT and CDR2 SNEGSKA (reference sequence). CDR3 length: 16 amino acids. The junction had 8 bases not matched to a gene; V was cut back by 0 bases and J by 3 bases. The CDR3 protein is CSARDKRSGIYNEQFF. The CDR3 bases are TGCAGTGCTAGAGATAAGAGGAGCGGGATCTACAATGAGCAGTTCTTC.

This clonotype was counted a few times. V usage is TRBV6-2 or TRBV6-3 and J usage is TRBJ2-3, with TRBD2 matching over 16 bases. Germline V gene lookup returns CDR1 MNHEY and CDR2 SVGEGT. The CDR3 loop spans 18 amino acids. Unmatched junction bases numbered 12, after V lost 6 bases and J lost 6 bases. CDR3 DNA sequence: TGTGCCAGCAGGCCGGGACTAGCGGGAGGGCCCCCACCGGATACGCAGTATTTT. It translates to CASRPGLAGGPPPDTQYF.

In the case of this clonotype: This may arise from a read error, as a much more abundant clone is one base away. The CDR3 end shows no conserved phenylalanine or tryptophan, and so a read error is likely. CDR3 bases: TGTGTCAGCAGCTTAGCAGGCAACACTGAAGCTTTCTTG. Its translation is CVSSLAGNTEAFL. The chain is built from TRBV7-8 and TRBJ1-1; D is unresolved. CDR1 SGHVS and CDR2 FQNEAQ come from the germline V gene. The CDR3 spans 13 residues.

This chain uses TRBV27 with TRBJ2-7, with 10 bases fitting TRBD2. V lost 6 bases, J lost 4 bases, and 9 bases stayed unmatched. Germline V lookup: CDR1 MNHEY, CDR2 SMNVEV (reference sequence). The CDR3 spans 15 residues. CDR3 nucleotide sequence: TGTGCCAGCAGACCTTCTAGCGGGAGCGGATACGAGCAGTACTTC. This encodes CASRPSSGSGYEQYF.

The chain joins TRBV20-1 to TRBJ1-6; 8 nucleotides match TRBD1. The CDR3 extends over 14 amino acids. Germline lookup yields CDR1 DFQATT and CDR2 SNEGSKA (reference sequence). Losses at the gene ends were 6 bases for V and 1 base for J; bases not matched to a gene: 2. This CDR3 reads CSARQGSYNSPLHF. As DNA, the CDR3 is TGCAGTGCACGACAGGGGTCCTATAATTCACCCCTCCACTTT.

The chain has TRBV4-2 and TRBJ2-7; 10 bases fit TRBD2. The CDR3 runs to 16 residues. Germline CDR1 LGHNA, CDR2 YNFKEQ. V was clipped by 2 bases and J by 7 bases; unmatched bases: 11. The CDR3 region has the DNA TGTGCCAGCAGCCAATCCGACTCTAGCGGGAGTCATGAGCAGTACTTC. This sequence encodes CASSQSDSSGSHEQYF.

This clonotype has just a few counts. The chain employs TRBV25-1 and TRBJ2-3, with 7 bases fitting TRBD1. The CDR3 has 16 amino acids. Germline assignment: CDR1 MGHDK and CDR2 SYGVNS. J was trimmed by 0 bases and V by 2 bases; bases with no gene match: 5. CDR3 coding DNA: TGTGCCAGCAGTGAAGACAGGGCGGTTAGCACAGATACGCAGTATTTT. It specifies CASSEDRAVSTDTQYF. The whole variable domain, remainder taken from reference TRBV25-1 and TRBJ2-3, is EADIYQTPRYLVIGTGKKITLECSQTMGHDKMYWYQQDPGMELHLIHYSYGVNSTEKGDLSSESTVSRIRTEHFPLTLESARPSHTSQYLCASSEDRAVSTDTQYFGPGTRLTVL.

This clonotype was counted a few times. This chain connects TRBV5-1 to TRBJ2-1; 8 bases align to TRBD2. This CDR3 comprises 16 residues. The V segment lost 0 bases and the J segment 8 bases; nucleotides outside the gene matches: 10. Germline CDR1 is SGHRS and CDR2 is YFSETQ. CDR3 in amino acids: CASSLAIGRLAYEQFF. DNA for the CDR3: TGCGCCAGCAGCTTGGCCATAGGTCGACTAGCGTATGAGCAGTTCTTC.

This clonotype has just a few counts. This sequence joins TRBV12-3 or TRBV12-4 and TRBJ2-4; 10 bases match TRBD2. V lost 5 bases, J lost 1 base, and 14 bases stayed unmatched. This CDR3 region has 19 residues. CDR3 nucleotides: TGTGCCAGCAGTCCCGCCCAAAGAGGACTAGCGGTGGCCAAAAACATTCAGTACTTC. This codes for CASSPAQRGLAVAKNIQYF.

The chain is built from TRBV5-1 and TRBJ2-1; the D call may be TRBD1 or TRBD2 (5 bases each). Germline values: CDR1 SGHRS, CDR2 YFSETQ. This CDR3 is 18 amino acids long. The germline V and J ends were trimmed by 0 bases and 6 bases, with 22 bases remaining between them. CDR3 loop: CASSLEWGMVKIGNEQFF. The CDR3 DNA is TGCGCCAGCAGCTTGGAGTGGGGGATGGTGAAGATAGGCAATGAGCAGTTCTTC.

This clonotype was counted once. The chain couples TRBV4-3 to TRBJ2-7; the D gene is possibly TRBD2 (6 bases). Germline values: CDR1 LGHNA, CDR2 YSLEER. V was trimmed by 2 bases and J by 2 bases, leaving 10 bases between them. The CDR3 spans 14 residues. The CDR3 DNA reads TGCGCCAGCAGCCAACGTAGCGGCCCCTACGAGCAGTACTTC. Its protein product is CASSQRSGPYEQYF.

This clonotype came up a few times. In nucleotides, the CDR3 is TGTGCCAGCAGCTTAATTCGCGGTTCCTCCCAAGAGACCCAGTACTTC. Its translation is CASSLIRGSSQETQYF. The V call is TRBV7-2, the J call TRBJ2-5; no reliable D call. Germline CDR1 and CDR2: SGHTA and FQGNSA. V dropped 2 bases and J dropped 1 base, with 14 bases sitting between them. The CDR3 is 16 residues long.

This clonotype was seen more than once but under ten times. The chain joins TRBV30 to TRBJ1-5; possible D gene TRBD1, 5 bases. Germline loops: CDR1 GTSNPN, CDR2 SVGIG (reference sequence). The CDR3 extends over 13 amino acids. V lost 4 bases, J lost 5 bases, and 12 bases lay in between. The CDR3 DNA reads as TGTGCCTGGAAAGGGGAAAGAGATCAGCCCCAGCATTTT. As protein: CAWKGERDQPQHF.

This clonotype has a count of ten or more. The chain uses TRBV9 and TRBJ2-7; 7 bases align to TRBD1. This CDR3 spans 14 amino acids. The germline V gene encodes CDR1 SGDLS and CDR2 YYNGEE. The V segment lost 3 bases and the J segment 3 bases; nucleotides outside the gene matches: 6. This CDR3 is CASSATTGDYEQYF. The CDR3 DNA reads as TGTGCCAGCAGCGCCACAACAGGGGACTACGAGCAGTACTTC. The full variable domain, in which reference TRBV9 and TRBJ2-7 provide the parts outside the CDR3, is DSGVTQTPKHLITATGQRVTLRCSPRSGDLSVYWYQQSLDQGLQFLIQYYNGEERAKGNILERFSAQQFPDLHSELNLSSLELGDSALYFCASSATTGDYEQYFGPGTRLTVT.

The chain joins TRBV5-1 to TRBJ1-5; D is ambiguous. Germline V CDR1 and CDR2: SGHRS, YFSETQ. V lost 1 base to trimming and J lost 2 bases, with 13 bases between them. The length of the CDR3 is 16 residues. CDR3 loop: CASSLSPRGGNQPQHF. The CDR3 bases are TGCGCCAGCAGCTTGAGCCCCCGGGGAGGCAATCAGCCCCAGCATTTT.

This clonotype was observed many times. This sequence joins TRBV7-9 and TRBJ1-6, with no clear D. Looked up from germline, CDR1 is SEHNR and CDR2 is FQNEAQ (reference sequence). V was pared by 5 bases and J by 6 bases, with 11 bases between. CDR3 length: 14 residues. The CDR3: CASSLLGLNSPLHF. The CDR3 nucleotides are TGTGCCAGCAGCCTACTCGGGCTTAATTCACCCCTCCACTTT.

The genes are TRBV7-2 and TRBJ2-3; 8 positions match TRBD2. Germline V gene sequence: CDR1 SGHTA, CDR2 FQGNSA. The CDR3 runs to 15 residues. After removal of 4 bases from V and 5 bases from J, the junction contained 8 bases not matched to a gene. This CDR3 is CASSSRRGVGDTQYF. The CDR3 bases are TGTGCCAGCAGCTCCAGGCGGGGGGTCGGAGATACGCAGTATTTT.